This T cell receptor beta chain was retrieved from a study of blood T cell repertoires in COVID-19 (dated by TCRdb to the early 2020s). About the investigation overall: Samples from collaborators originated in the United States, Italy and Spain and spanned both the acute and convalescent phases of COVID-19. The material from the prospective study consisted of cDNA or gDNA derived from T cells, B-cell-depleted T cells, or PBMCs. The dataset comprised deeply sampled blood TCRbeta repertoires from subjects exposed to, actively infected with, or recovered from COVID-19. The repertoires were made available in a free public database intended to serve as a resource for research on the immune response to SARS-CoV-2. The samples were drawn from two sources: the first 160 participants of the ongoing ImmuneRACE study, and over 950 subjects contributed by 6 global collaborators. A de-identified subject ID, COVID-19 status, age in years and sex were almost always included in the sample metadata. Where HLA class I and class II types were available, the types were taken from metadata supplied by the sample provider, not from assay-based typing. General study outcomes and caveats: Clinical and demographic metadata were provided uncurated, with the amount varying by source and participant.

Relative to germline, V is 4 bases shorter and J is 5 bases shorter, with 8 bases between their ends. According to the germline V gene, CDR1 reads SGHTA and CDR2 reads FQGNSA. The CDR3 starts with the cysteine, ends with the phenylalanine, and has 12 residues. Only CDR3 DNA is held: 36 bases, read in frame from base 1. The immunoSEQ Assay, a bias-controlled multiplex PCR, was used to amplify TCRbeta CDR3 regions from genomic DNA. As for how the authors treated the data: The number of nucleated cells in each sample was estimated by amplification of reference gene primers within the assay. To quantify the absolute abundance of each unique TCRbeta CDR3 rearrangement, sequence reads were collapsed and filtered. For each sample, productive Simpson clonality was calculated by taking the square root of Simpson's diversity index across productive rearrangements. TCRdb re-hosts the immuneACCESS table, in-frame sequences only. Its copies lack some clones; in the studies checked, an unresolved V gene accounts for under half of them, and the cause for the rest is not known. Clone size and the V and J calls come from that table; the DNA yielded D and trimming. This sample lists almost 80,000 clones; 90% were detected once. Of the sample, approximately 0.74% falls within the top ten clones.

Whole blood was collected in K2EDTA tubes by collaborating institutions according to the institutions' own protocols. Collaborator samples were shipped for TCRbeta analysis as frozen whole blood, isolated PBMCs, or DNA extracted from either sample type. Points on this clone: Its specific antigen is unknown. No base quality values were provided; no much bigger clone lies one nucleotide off.

The sequence joins TRBV7-2 to TRBJ2-5; no D segment can be confidently identified. The sequencing input was peripheral blood. The receptor's source is a woman older than 75 with acute or convalescent COVID-19. For the CDR3, the sequence is CASSSGIETQYF. In nucleotide form, the sequence is TGTGCCAGCAGCTCAGGAATCGAGACCCAGTACTTC.